This TCR beta chain was recorded in a study of blood T cell repertoires in COVID-19. Study-level information: Researchers got acute and convalescent COVID-19 samples from the United States, Italy and Spain. Nucleic acid was either cDNA or gDNA, and it came from T cells, B-cell-depleted T cells, or PBMCs.

Living in 24 US areas, the participants were between about 18 and 100 years of age. The study counted Cohort 3 donors as recovered given two negative PCRs, clearance, or symptom resolution. As for this clone: Distinct nucleotide sequences in the sample also encode this CDR3.

Germline CDR1 SNHLY, CDR2 FYNNEI. V was clipped by 4 bases and J by 3 bases; unmatched bases: 0. This CDR3 is built from 14 residues. Some clones are missing from TCRdb's copy, which holds only in-frame ones; the method was immunoSEQ multiplex PCR. The sample contains roughly 190,000 clones, around 89% of which appear only once. The V call is TRBV2, the J call TRBJ2-7; 13 bases are shared with TRBD2. This sequence originates from a woman aged 18-29 years who had recovered from COVID-19. Sample: PBMCs or T cells enriched from blood (not recorded which). As DNA, the CDR3 is TGTGCCAGCAGTGGGACTAGCGGGAGCTACGAGCAGTACTTC. It is translated as CASSGTSGSYEQYF.